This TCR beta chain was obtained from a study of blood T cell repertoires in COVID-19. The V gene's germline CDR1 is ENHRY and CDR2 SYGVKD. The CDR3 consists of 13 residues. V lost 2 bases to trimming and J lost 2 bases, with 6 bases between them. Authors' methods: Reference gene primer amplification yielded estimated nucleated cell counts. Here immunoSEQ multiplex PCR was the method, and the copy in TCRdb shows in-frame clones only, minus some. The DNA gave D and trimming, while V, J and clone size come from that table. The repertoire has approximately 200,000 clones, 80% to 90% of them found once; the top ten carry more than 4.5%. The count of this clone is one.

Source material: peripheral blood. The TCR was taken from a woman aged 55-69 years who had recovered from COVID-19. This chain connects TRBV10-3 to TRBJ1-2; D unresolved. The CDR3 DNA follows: TGTGCCATCAGTGAGGGCACGAACTATGGCTACACCTTC. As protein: CAISEGTNYGYTF.